A selection of T cell receptor beta chains follows, all from one sample in a study of cytomegalovirus exposure and HLA in healthy donors. Assay: immunoSEQ multiplex PCR; the TCRdb copy retains only in-frame clones and omits some. The sample carries 130,000 or so clones, 89% recorded once. Input material: PBMCs. These receptor sequences come from a man under 40 in good health and CMV-seronegative. CDR3s include the opening cysteine and the closing phenylalanine or tryptophan. The order of the fields is J gene, V gene, clone size, D gene, CDR3 DNA, CDR3 protein. D genes are given only for firm matches. Rows give clone size only sometimes, using once, few, many, or a class for an expanded clone.

>TRBJ2-3|TRBV27|.|.
TGTGCCAGTTCGGACACCAGAAGCACAGATACGCAGTATTTT
CASSDTRSTDTQYF
>TRBJ2-3|TRBV15|.|TRBD2
TGTGCCACCAGCAGAGACCCTAGCGGGGGGCGCACAGATACGCAGTATTTT
CATSRDPSGGRTDTQYF
>TRBJ1-1|TRBV14|.|.
TGTGCCAGCAGCCGCCCGGAAGGGGTGGGAAACACTGAAGCTTTCTTT
CASSRPEGVGNTEAFF
>TRBJ1-2|TRBV21-1|.|.
TGTGCCAGCAGCAAAGATCGGGTAGAGAGTGGCTACACCTTC
CASSKDRVESGYTF
>TRBJ2-5|TRBV19|.|TRBD2
TGTGCCAGTAGTCTCGGGACTAGCCAGTACCAAGAGACCCAGTACTTC
CASSLGTSQYQETQYF
>TRBJ2-7|TRBV19|.|.
TGTGCCAGTAGTATAGGTGGCACCAGCTACGAGCAGTACTTC
CASSIGGTSYEQYF
>TRBJ1-1|TRBV5-4|.|.
TGTGCCAGCAGCTTTCTAAACAGTGACACTGAAGCTTTCTTT
CASSFLNSDTEAFF
>TRBJ2-7|TRBV2|.|TRBD2
TGTGCCAGCAGTGAGGGAGGGAACGAGCAGTACTTC
CASSEGGNEQYF
>TRBJ2-1|TRBV6-4|.|TRBD2
TGTGCCAGCAGCGTCCTCGGCGGGGGGGGGAATGAGCAGTTCTTC
CASSVLGGGGNEQFF
>TRBJ2-2|TRBV7-6|.|TRBD1
TGTGCCAGCAGACTAAGAGACGAGGACAGGGGGCGCCCCACCGGGGAGCTGTTTTTT
CASRLRDEDRGRPTGELFF
>TRBJ2-5|TRBV28|.|.
TGTGCCAGCAGTGCCCCGGGGACTGGCTTTCCTAGGGAGACCCAGTACTTC
CASSAPGTGFPRETQYF
>TRBJ1-5|TRBV5-6|once|.
TGTGCCAGCAGCTTGGGGCAGGGGTATCAGCCCCAGCATTTT
CASSLGQGYQPQHF
>TRBJ1-5|TRBV27|.|TRBD1
TGTGCCAGCAGGCTTGGGACAGGGTTGCGGCAGCCCCAGCATTTT
CASRLGTGLRQPQHF
>TRBJ2-3|TRBV27|once|TRBD1
TGTGCCAGCAGTTTGGACAGGGGTGAAGGTACAGATACGCAGTATTTT
CASSLDRGEGTDTQYF
>TRBJ1-4|TRBV11-2|.|.
TGTGCCAGCAGCCCAGATAAAACGCTGGACTATAATGAAAAACTGTTTTTT
CASSPDKTLDYNEKLFF
>TRBJ2-1|TRBV5-6|.|.
TGTGCCAGCAGCTTGTACACAGCCTACAATGAGCAGTTCTTC
CASSLYTAYNEQFF
>TRBJ2-5|TRBV6-6|.|TRBD1
TGTGCCACCCAGGGGGAATTACAAGAGACCCAGTACTTC
CATQGELQETQYF
>TRBJ2-1|TRBV10-3|.|.
TGTGCCATCAGTGAGTCGAGGCGGGGTTCCTACAATGAGCAGTTCTTC
CAISESRRGSYNEQFF
>TRBJ2-3|TRBV4-3|.|TRBD2
TGCGCCAGCAGTTTTAGCGGGGGGGCACCAGATACGCAGTATTTT
CASSFSGGAPDTQYF
>TRBJ2-7|TRBV5-6|.|.
TGTGCCAGCAGCAAACAGGGTGGGTCCTACGAGCAGTACTTC
CASSKQGGSYEQYF
>TRBJ2-2|TRBV7-9|once|.
TGTGCCAGCAGCTTAGTGGTCGGAGCCGGGGAGCTGTTTTTT
CASSLVVGAGELFF
>TRBJ1-1|TRBV11-2|.|.
TGTGCCAGCAGCTTAGGAGGGATGAACACTGAAGCTTTCTTT
CASSLGGMNTEAFF
>TRBJ1-2|TRBV2|.|.
TGTGCCAGATTGAGTAACGGCTACACCTTC
CARLSNGYTF
>TRBJ2-7|TRBV11-2|.|.
TGTGCCAGCAGCTTAACGGCCGGAGAACATTACGAGCAGTACTTC
CASSLTAGEHYEQYF